This record covers a single TCR beta chain. CDR1 is MNHNS, CDR2 SASEGT, per germline. Trimming took off 5 bases at V and 5 bases at J, with 16 bases between the two ends. The CDR3 has 14 amino acids. As for time point: pretreatment peripheral blood. All patients carried locally advanced or metastatic urothelial carcinoma. This sample is drawn from a study of PD-L1 blockade in urothelial cancer. Using immunoSEQ multiplex PCR, the repertoire was profiled, and TCRdb retains in-frame clones only, with some absent. Here the sample spans about 57,000 clones, roughly 79% being singletons. The sample in question was PBMCs, obtained around atezolizumab (anti-PD-L1) treatment. This chain links TRBV6-1 with TRBJ2-7; D is perhaps TRBD1 (6 bases). The receptor's source is a man between 70 and 80 years old with urothelial cancer. The CDR3 reads CASSMGQGNHEQYF. CDR3 nucleotides: TGTGCCAGCAGTATGGGGCAGGGGAACCACGAGCAGTACTTC.